These 17 T cell receptor beta chains came from one sample sequenced in a study of T cell repertoires in cytomegalovirus infection. TCRdb recomputed calls from the reads with MiXCR, one row per CDR3 protein. This sample has 150,000 to 200,000 distinct CDR3 sequences; 17% occur once, and the top ten carry approximately 18%. Sequencing was done on a sample of CD8+ T cells from PBMCs. These receptors were collected from a human donor in good health (CMV status not recorded). Some clones in this sample may be carry-over from other donors' samples.

The gene calls are TRBV7-9 and TRBJ2-1; TRBD2 matches 11 bases. The germline V gene has CDR1 SEHNR and CDR2 FQNEAQ (reference sequence). The J segment lost 3 bases and the V segment lost 4 bases, leaving 23 bases of the junction unmatched. This CDR3 has 22 residues. The CDR3 loop is CASSSPRVLAGERGTYYNEQFF. The CDR3 DNA reads as TGTGCCAGCAGCTCGCCAAGGGTACTAGCGGGAGAGAGAGGAACCTACTACAATGAGCAGTTCTTC.

The chain recombines TRBV28 with TRBJ1-1; D possibly corresponds to TRBD1 (5 bases). The germline CDR1 and CDR2 sequences are MDHEN and SYDVKM. Trimming pared 6 bases from V and 0 bases from J, leaving 32 bases between. The CDR3 is 21 residues long. The CDR3 protein is CASSPLRARGVFQGMNTEAFF. The CDR3 DNA reads TGTGCCAGCAGCCCGTTGCGAGCCCGGGGCGTGTTTCAAGGTATGAACACTGAAGCTTTCTTT.

The V and J genes are TRBV7-8 and TRBJ1-4, with a weak D call TRBD1 (5 bases). The CDR3 sequence is 14 residues long. Trimming cost V 4 bases and J 4 bases, with 10 bases left between them. Per the germline V gene, CDR1 is SGHVS and CDR2 is FQNEAQ. The CDR3 reads CASSSFGGNEKLFF. The CDR3 coding sequence is TGTGCCAGCAGCTCCTTCGGGGGTAATGAAAAACTGTTTTTT.

The gene calls are TRBV7-8 and TRBJ1-5; possibly TRBD1 for D (5 bases). Germline V lookup: CDR1 SGHVS, CDR2 FQNEAQ. Trimming removed 1 base from V and 2 bases from J, with 12 bases in between. This CDR3 spans 16 amino acids. CDR3 in DNA: TGTGCCAGCAGCTTAGGGTCGGGGGGGGGCAATCAGCCCCAGCATTTT. This encodes CASSLGSGGGNQPQHF.

This clonotype was observed a few times. The chain recombines TRBV7-8 with TRBJ2-7, with D perhaps matching TRBD1 or TRBD2 (5 bases each). The CDR3 loop spans 15 amino acids. Germline V gene data show CDR1 as SGHVS and CDR2 as FQNEAQ. Between the trimmed V and J ends, which lost 5 bases and 1 base, there was a span of 15 bases. The CDR3 protein is CASSPAARASYEQYF. The CDR3 DNA sequence: TGTGCCAGCAGCCCAGCGGCCAGGGCATCCTACGAGCAGTACTTC. Looking up the rest from reference TRBV7-8 and TRBJ2-7 gives the full variable domain: GAGVSQSPRYKVAKRGQDVALRCDPISGHVSLFWYQQALGQGPEFLTYFQNEAQLDKSGLPSDRFFAERPEGSVSTLKIQRTQQEDSAVYLCASSPAARASYEQYFGPGTRLTVT.

The rearrangement joins TRBV6-2 or TRBV6-3 to TRBJ2-1; D could derive from TRBD1 or TRBD2 (5 bases each). Germline V gene data show CDR1 as MNHEY and CDR2 as SVGEGT. Trimming stripped 5 bases from V and 15 bases from J, with 20 bases between. The CDR3 covers 13 residues. CDR3: CASSPIKGPQGFF. CDR3 coding DNA: TGTGCCAGCAGTCCTATAAAGGGACCGCAGGGGTTCTTC.

This clonotype is categorized as medium-sized (0.01 to 0.1%). This sequence joins TRBV28 and TRBJ1-2, with D unresolved. V dropped 2 bases and J dropped 2 bases, with 6 bases sitting between them. This CDR3 contains 13 residues. CDR1 MDHEN and CDR2 SYDVKM come from the germline V gene. The CDR3 nucleotides are TGTGCCAGCAGTTTAGGCAGGAACTATGGCTACACCTTC. The encoded protein is CASSLGRNYGYTF.

The V and J genes are TRBV9 and TRBJ2-3, with TRBD1 matching 8 bases. The CDR3 length is 14 residues. V dropped 4 bases and J dropped 5; count of bases not matched to a gene: 6. CDR1 and CDR2 (germline): SGDLS, YYNGEE. DNA for the CDR3: TGTGCCAGCAGCTCTTGGACAGGGCGAGATACGCAGTATTTT. This translates into CASSSWTGRDTQYF. The whole variable domain, filled in from reference TRBV9 and TRBJ2-3, reads DSGVTQTPKHLITATGQRVTLRCSPRSGDLSVYWYQQSLDQGLQFLIQYYNGEERAKGNILERFSAQQFPDLHSELNLSSLELGDSALYFCASSSWTGRDTQYFGPGTRLTVL.

V and J are TRBV20-1 and TRBJ2-5; TRBD2 agrees at 9 bases. The CDR3 runs to 16 residues. J lost 5 bases, V lost 2 bases, and 12 bases had no gene match. Germline CDR1 reads DFQATT; CDR2 reads SNEGSKA (reference sequence). The CDR3 protein is CSARPRGGGARETQYF. The CDR3 region has the DNA TGCAGTGCTAGACCAAGGGGCGGGGGGGCGCGGGAGACCCAGTACTTC.

The V gene is TRBV29-1, the J gene TRBJ1-1, with unresolved D. Trimming cost V 2 bases and J 4 bases, with 17 bases left between them. The length of the CDR3 is 15 residues. Germline V gives CDR1 SQVTM, CDR2 ANQGSEA. This CDR3 is CSVESSKGLGTEAFF. The CDR3 nucleotides are TGCAGCGTTGAATCCTCGAAGGGTTTAGGCACTGAAGCTTTCTTT.

V usage is TRBV7-6 and J usage is TRBJ2-1, with TRBD1 as a possible D gene (5 bases). From germline, CDR1 is SGHVS and CDR2 FNYEAQ. With 4 bases removed from V and 12 bases from J, the gap between germline ends came to 13 bases. This CDR3 comprises 12 residues. The CDR3 DNA reads TGTGCCAGCAGCTCGCAGGGTAATTCGCAGTTCTTC. It codes for CASSSQGNSQFF. The full variable domain, its missing parts supplied by reference TRBV7-6 and TRBJ2-1, is GAGVSQSPRYKVTKRGQDVALRCDPISGHVSLYWYRQALGQGPEFLTYFNYEAQQDKSGLPNDRFSAERPEGSISTLTIQRTEQRDSAMYRCASSSQGNSQFFGPGTRLTVL.

The chain couples TRBV2 to TRBJ1-1; D is possibly TRBD1 (5 bases). Trimming stripped 8 bases from V and 0 bases from J, with 19 bases between. Germline V gene lookup returns CDR1 SNHLY and CDR2 FYNNEI. The CDR3 runs to 16 residues. The CDR3 spells CASEETLTAMNTEAFF. The CDR3 DNA is TGTGCCAGCGAGGAGACTTTGACAGCTATGAACACTGAAGCTTTCTTT. Using reference TRBV2 and TRBJ1-1 for the parts outside the CDR3, the full variable domain is EPEVTQTPSHQVTQMGQEVILRCVPISNHLYFYWYRQILGQKVEFLVSFYNNEISEKSEIFDDQFSVERPDGSNFTLKIRSTKLEDSAMYFCASEETLTAMNTEAFFGQGTRLTVV.

The V call is TRBV28, the J call TRBJ2-2; weak D call: TRBD1 (6 bases). Trimming stripped 6 bases from V and 0 bases from J, with 11 bases between. The CDR3 length is 15 residues. Per germline, CDR1 MDHEN and CDR2 SYDVKM. CDR3 sequence reads: CASSPWDTNTGELFF. The CDR3 DNA sequence: TGTGCCAGCAGCCCATGGGACACGAACACCGGGGAGCTGTTTTTT.

The chain has TRBV10-3 and TRBJ2-7; D uncertain. CDR3 length: 13 residues. V dropped 1 base and J dropped 3 bases, with 7 bases sitting between them. In germline, CDR1 is ENHRY, CDR2 SYGVKD. The DNA of the CDR3 is TGTGCCATCAGTGAGTTCACCGACTACGAGCAGTACTTC. Its protein product is CAISEFTDYEQYF.

The rearrangement uses TRBV7-9 and TRBJ2-1, with D unresolved. The V gene lost 2 bases and the J gene lost 4 bases, with 9 bases spanning the gap. The CDR3 consists of 14 residues. Germline CDR1 SEHNR, CDR2 FQNEAQ (reference sequence). This CDR3 reads CASSLRAEYNEQFF. Written as DNA, the CDR3 is TGTGCCAGCAGCTTAAGGGCGGAATACAATGAGCAGTTCTTC.

The chain joins TRBV28 to TRBJ2-5; TRBD1 is a possible D gene (5 bases). In germline, CDR1 is MDHEN, CDR2 SYDVKM. This CDR3 has 14 residues. Trimming left V 1 base short and J 5 bases short, with 11 bases between. Written as DNA, the CDR3 is TGTGCCAGCAGTTTATCAGCAGGGCTGGAGACCCAGTACTTC. As protein: CASSLSAGLETQYF.

The chain combines TRBV28 with TRBJ1-3; possible D gene TRBD1, 5 bases. This CDR3 has 15 residues. V was cut by 6 bases and J by 0 bases, with 12 bases left in between. Germline V CDR1 and CDR2: MDHEN, SYDVKM. CDR3 nucleotides: TGTGCCAGCAGGGAAGGGGTCCCCTCTGGAAACACCATATATTTT. This codes for CASREGVPSGNTIYF.